This TCR beta chain was sequenced in a study of blood T cell repertoires in COVID-19. This CDR3 region has 15 residues. In the study's own analysis: Estimates of nucleated cell counts were drawn from the amplification of reference gene primers. Sequenced by immunoSEQ multiplex PCR; TCRdb stores in-frame clones only, minus some. The D gene and trimming were derived from the DNA, and the V and J assignments and clone size from that table. The sample records approximately 250,000 clones, about 80% being singletons. V and J are TRBV12-2 and TRBJ2-1; no check of the table's D call, TRBD2, against the DNA was made. TRBV12-2 is shown as a pseudogene. Sequencing input: PBMCs or T cells enriched from blood (not recorded which). The TCR comes from a man aged 40-49 years who had recovered from COVID-19. The CDR3 nucleotides are TGTGCAAGTCGAACGACTAGGGGCCTTGAGGGCGAGCAGTTCTTC. It yields the protein CASRTTRGLEGEQFF.